This T cell receptor (beta chain) is drawn from a study of identical twins. Study-wide results and limits: Insertion counts were lower in abundant cord blood beta clonotypes, a trend that memory repertoires did not show. Twin pairs' shared out-of-frame alpha sequences were enriched in low generation probability.

Between the trimmed V and J ends, which lost 8 bases and 0 bases, there was a span of 10 bases. The CDR3 loop spans 14 amino acids. The germline V gene has CDR1 KGHSH and CDR2 LQKENI. With regard to this clonotype: Antigen unknown.

TCRdb fed the 5' RACE reads into MiXCR, producing one record per CDR3 protein. Among around 480,000 distinct CDR3 sequences listed, about 13% were seen once. The data were also submitted as part of a second study, on yellow fever vaccine responses in identical twins.

The receptor was isolated from a woman younger than 30 in good health. Sequencing used CD4+ T cells sorted from blood. The chain recombines TRBV18 with TRBJ2-2, with D maybe TRBD2 (5 bases). The CDR3: CASDGGANTGELFF. CDR3 bases: TGTGCCAGCGACGGAGGAGCGAACACCGGGGAGCTGTTTTTT.